These 29 T cell receptor beta chains came from one sample sequenced in a study of blood T cell repertoires in COVID-19. TCRdb keeps only in-frame clones here, not all; method: immunoSEQ multiplex PCR. The sample holds approximately 390,000 clones, about 87% seen once. The sample taken for sequencing was PBMCs or T cells enriched from blood (not recorded which). The receptors here all came from a woman aged 50 to 60 who had recovered from COVID-19.

This chain joins TRBV5-6 and TRBJ1-5, with TRBD1 identical over 7 bases. V lost 1 base, J lost 0 bases, and 7 bases stayed unmatched. The CDR3 has 17 residues. From germline, CDR1 is SGHDT and CDR2 YYEEEE. The CDR3 reads CASSLIGGGYSNQPQHF. CDR3 DNA sequence: TGTGCCAGCAGCTTGATAGGGGGCGGATATAGCAATCAGCCCCAGCATTTT.

This clone was observed a handful of times. The rearrangement joins TRBV5-1 to TRBJ2-7; TRBD2 agrees at 7 bases. Unmatched junction bases numbered 4, after V lost 5 bases and J lost 2 bases. CDR3 length: 13 residues. The germline V gene has CDR1 SGHRS and CDR2 YFSETQ. The CDR3 protein is CASRGGTAYEQYF. The CDR3 DNA sequence: TGCGCCAGCAGGGGAGGGACGGCCTACGAGCAGTACTTC.

The CDR3 DNA reads as TGCAGCGTTGATCCAATCTCCACAGGGTTTTCCTTTGGCTACACCTTC. Translated, it gives CSVDPISTGFSFGYTF. The chain carries TRBV29-1 and TRBJ1-2, with D possibly being TRBD1 (6 bases). Germline V gives CDR1 SQVTM, CDR2 ANQGSEA. There are 16 residues in the CDR3. The ends were cut back, 3 bases at V and 7 bases at J, with 24 bases in the middle. Together with reference TRBV29-1 and TRBJ1-2, the CDR3 gives the full variable domain: SAVISQKPSRDICQRGTSLTIQCQVDSQVTMMFWYRQQPGQSLTLIATANQGSEATYESGFVIDKFPISRPNLTFSTLTVSNMSPEDSSIYLCSVDPISTGFSFGYTFGSGTRLTVV.

This clone was counted a single time. The chain joins TRBV3-1 (or the pseudogene TRBV3-2) to TRBJ2-1; 9 positions match TRBD1. Unmatched junction bases numbered 8, after V lost 0 bases and J lost 5 bases. CDR1 and CDR2 from the germline V gene are LGHDT and YNNKEL (reference sequence). The CDR3 sequence is 17 residues long. In nucleotides, the CDR3 is TGTGCCAGCAGCCAAGATATCGTGGGGACAGGGCACAATGAGCAGTTCTTC. It codes for CASSQDIVGTGHNEQFF.

The rearrangement links TRBV9 to TRBJ2-6; the match to TRBD1 covers 8 bases. CDR3 size: 19 residues. V dropped 0 bases and J dropped 2; count of bases not matched to a gene: 10. CDR1 and CDR2 from the germline V gene are SGDLS and YYNGEE. The CDR3 DNA follows: TGTGCCAGCAGCGTAGAGGAACGGACAGGGATAGCTGGGGCCAACGTCCTGACTTTC. This sequence encodes CASSVEERTGIAGANVLTF.

This chain uses TRBV5-4 with TRBJ2-1; 8 nucleotides agree with TRBD1. V lost 4 bases to trimming and J lost 6 bases; unmatched junction nucleotides: 9. The CDR3 totals 15 residues. Germline lookup yields CDR1 SGHNT and CDR2 YYREEE (reference sequence). The CDR3 DNA sequence: TGTGCCAGCAGCCTCACAGGGGGAATAGGCAATGAGCAGTTCTTC. This sequence encodes CASSLTGGIGNEQFF.

This sequence joins TRBV24-1 and TRBJ1-2; TRBD1 aligns across 8 bases. This CDR3 has 12 residues. CDR1 is KGHDR, CDR2 SFDVKD, per germline. Losses at the gene ends were 10 bases for V and 4 bases for J; bases not matched to a gene: 4. CDR3 in amino acids: CATFTGGYGYTF. CDR3 coding DNA: TGTGCCACTTTCACAGGGGGCTATGGCTACACCTTC.

V gene TRBV27 combines with J gene TRBJ1-6, with a tentative D call TRBD1 (6 bases). CDR1 is MNHEY and CDR2 is SMNVEV in the germline V gene (reference sequence). The ends were cut back, 5 bases at V and 8 bases at J, with 16 bases in the middle. The CDR3 loop spans 15 amino acids. The CDR3 protein is CASSMSGESDSPLHF. DNA for the CDR3: TGTGCCAGCAGTATGTCAGGGGAAAGTGATTCACCCCTCCACTTT.

J is TRBJ2-1 and V is TRBV4-1, with 10 positions matching TRBD2. The CDR3 has 19 residues. Trimming at V came to 2 bases and at J to 2 bases, leaving 12 bases not matched to a gene. Germline V gene lookup returns CDR1 MGHRA and CDR2 YSYEKL. CDR3 sequence reads: CASSQTASLAGGPYNEQFF. In nucleotides, the CDR3 is TGCGCCAGCAGCCAAACCGCATCTTTAGCGGGGGGCCCCTACAATGAGCAGTTCTTC.

V is TRBV6-5 and J is TRBJ1-3; D may be TRBD1 (5 bases). In germline, CDR1 is MNHEY, CDR2 SVGAGI. Trimming pared 5 bases from V and 2 bases from J, leaving 13 bases between. This CDR3 has 15 amino acids. This chain's CDR3 is CASSTQGGTGNTIYF. DNA of the CDR3: TGTGCCAGCAGTACTCAGGGCGGGACTGGAAACACCATATATTTT.

The chain employs TRBV27 and TRBJ1-2, with 7 bases that match TRBD1. CDR3 length: 16 amino acids. CDR1 is MNHEY and CDR2 is SMNVEV in the germline V gene (reference sequence). V shed 5 bases and J 4 bases; nucleotides not matched to a gene: 13. CDR3 in amino acids: CASSRNSGGPIYGYTF. DNA of the CDR3: TGTGCCAGCAGTCGGAATTCAGGGGGGCCGATCTATGGCTACACCTTC.

The DNA for the CDR3 is TGTGCCAGCAGTGACGCAGGCCCTGAAGCTTTCTTT. Translating it yields CASSDAGPEAFF. The chain carries TRBV25-1 and TRBJ1-1, with D unclear. The CDR3 length is 12 residues. Trimming pared 3 bases from V and 6 bases from J, leaving 8 bases between. Germline CDR1 reads MGHDK; CDR2 reads SYGVNS. Full variable domain (remainder filled in from reference TRBV25-1 and TRBJ1-1): EADIYQTPRYLVIGTGKKITLECSQTMGHDKMYWYQQDPGMELHLIHYSYGVNSTEKGDLSSESTVSRIRTEHFPLTLESARPSHTSQYLCASSDAGPEAFFGQGTRLTVV.

This chain connects TRBV7-2 to TRBJ1-5; D uncertain. The ends were cut back, 2 bases at V and 7 bases at J, with 15 bases in the middle. CDR3 length: 15 amino acids. Germline assignment: CDR1 SGHTA and CDR2 FQGNSA. The CDR3 region is CASSLWLGGLQPQHF. The CDR3 coding sequence is TGTGCCAGCAGCTTATGGTTGGGAGGGTTACAGCCCCAGCATTTT. Combining the CDR3 with reference TRBV7-2 and TRBJ1-5 gives the whole variable domain GAGVSQSPSNKVTEKGKDVELRCDPISGHTALYWYRQSLGQGLEFLIYFQGNSAPDKSGLPSDRFSAERTGGSVSTLTIQRTQQEDSAVYLCASSLWLGGLQPQHFGDGTRLSIL.

V usage is TRBV15 and J usage is TRBJ2-2, with a weak D call TRBD1 (5 bases). This CDR3 contains 17 residues. In germline, CDR1 is LNHNV, CDR2 YYDKDF (reference sequence). V lost 3 bases and J 0 bases, leaving 14 bases between the germline ends. CDR3 region: CATSRKGHSANTGELFF. CDR3 coding DNA: TGTGCCACCAGCAGGAAAGGACATTCAGCGAACACCGGGGAGCTGTTTTTT.

The genes are TRBV7-2 and TRBJ1-6, with a weak D call TRBD1 (6 bases). CDR3 length: 13 residues. V lost 5 bases to trimming and J lost 10 bases, with 12 bases between them. Germline lookup yields CDR1 SGHTA and CDR2 FQGNSA. The CDR3 sequence: CASSVRQESPLHF. The CDR3 DNA reads as TGTGCCAGCAGCGTACGACAGGAATCACCCCTCCACTTT.

V gene TRBV4-3 combines with J gene TRBJ1-5, with TRBD1 identical over 7 bases. Unmatched junction bases numbered 9, after V lost 4 bases and J lost 6 bases. The CDR3 has 15 residues. Looked up from germline, CDR1 is LGHNA and CDR2 is YSLEER. CDR3 in amino acids: CASSPTTGVFQPQHF. The CDR3 DNA reads as TGCGCCAGCAGCCCCACCACAGGGGTGTTTCAGCCCCAGCATTTT.

The CDR3 here is CASGVELGRRYTF. CDR3 nucleotides: TGTGCTAGTGGGGTTGAATTGGGCCGCCGCTACACCTTC. This chain uses TRBV12-5 with TRBJ1-2; D remains unclear. In germline, CDR1 is LGHNT, CDR2 FRNRAP. V was clipped by 6 bases and J by 9 bases, with 17 bases between them. This CDR3 is 13 amino acids long.

The chain is built from TRBV4-2 and TRBJ1-2, with 7 positions matching TRBD1. The CDR3 sequence is 18 residues long. Germline V lookup: CDR1 LGHNA, CDR2 YNFKEQ. The junction had 15 bases not matched to a gene; V was cut back by 1 base and J by 4 bases. In DNA form, the CDR3 reads TGTGCCAGCAGCCAAGCGGGAGAGACAGGGAAGATACCCTATGGCTACACCTTC. It yields the protein CASSQAGETGKIPYGYTF.

The V call is TRBV18, the J call TRBJ1-4, with TRBD1 matching over 8 bases. CDR3 length: 18 residues. CDR1 is KGHSH and CDR2 is LQKENI in the germline V gene. The ends lost 4 bases at V and 8 bases at J; junction bases unmatched: 18. Here the CDR3 reads CASSQDLKGQGAGEKLFF. The CDR3 DNA sequence: TGTGCCAGCTCACAGGACTTAAAAGGACAGGGAGCAGGCGAAAAACTGTTTTTT.

This clone was recorded only once. The chain couples TRBV7-8 to TRBJ1-3; D call uncertain. Trimming took 0 bases from V and 0 from J, leaving 15 bases between them. This CDR3 comprises 18 residues. CDR1 is SGHVS, CDR2 FQNEAQ, per germline. CDR3 loop: CASSLAHGFRASGNTIYF. CDR3 DNA sequence: TGTGCCAGCAGCTTAGCGCACGGTTTTCGAGCCTCTGGAAACACCATATATTTT.

This chain joins TRBV5-1 and TRBJ1-1; TRBD1 aligns across 8 bases. J was trimmed by 4 bases and V by 5 bases; bases with no gene match: 10. The CDR3 runs to 15 residues. CDR1 SGHRS and CDR2 YFSETQ come from the germline V gene. The CDR3 DNA sequence: TGCGCCAGCAGAAATAACAGGGGGATGAGCACTGAAGCTTTCTTT. Translation: CASRNNRGMSTEAFF.

The chain combines TRBV21-1 with TRBJ1-1; the D call of TRBD1 is as the table states it, not checked on the DNA. TRBV21-1 is termed a pseudogene. This CDR3 spans 20 amino acids. In DNA, the CDR3 is TGTGCCAGCAGCGAAGGCTCCGGGACAGGCTTTTTCCCCGCTGGCACTGAAGCTTTCTTT. Translation: CASSEGSGTGFFPAGTEAFF.

The sample holds one count of this clone. The chain couples TRBV28 to TRBJ2-7; 8 nucleotides line up with TRBD2. CDR1 is MDHEN, CDR2 SYDVKM, per germline. The length of the CDR3 is 14 residues. Trimming removed 3 bases from V and 0 bases from J; junction bases left unmatched: 1. The CDR3 sequence: CASSLGLVSYEQYF. CDR3 sequence (DNA): TGTGCCAGCAGTTTGGGACTAGTCTCCTACGAGCAGTACTTC.

This chain links TRBV6-2 or TRBV6-3 with TRBJ2-7, with D maybe TRBD1 (5 bases). Germline V gene data show CDR1 as MNHEY and CDR2 as SVGEGT. V lost 5 bases and J lost 1, with 12 bases in between. This CDR3 spans 14 amino acids. The CDR3 loop is CASSADSLSYEQYF. In DNA form, the CDR3 reads TGTGCCAGCAGTGCCGACAGTCTATCCTACGAGCAGTACTTC.

This clone was detected once. The chain couples TRBV11-2 to TRBJ2-4; maybe TRBD2 (7 bases). The length of the CDR3 is 14 residues. V was clipped by 4 bases and J by 9 bases, with 16 bases between them. CDR1 and CDR2 (germline): SGHAT, FQNNGV. The chain's CDR3 is CASSWAAGEGIQYF. Here the CDR3 DNA reads TGTGCCAGCAGCTGGGCCGCAGGGGAGGGCATTCAGTACTTC.

The V and J genes are TRBV30 and TRBJ1-2, with D unresolved. Per germline, CDR1 GTSNPN and CDR2 SVGIG (reference sequence). The CDR3 is made up of 10 amino acids. CDR3 loop: CTMEQSGYTF. DNA for the CDR3: TGTACAATGGAACAGTCCGGCTACACCTTC.

This clone showed up just once. The chain carries TRBV28 and TRBJ1-3, with unresolved D. Trimming left V 5 bases short and J 0 bases short, with 11 bases between. The CDR3 totals 15 residues. From germline, CDR1 is MDHEN and CDR2 SYDVKM. The DNA of the CDR3 is TGTGCCAGCAGTACCCCCGGGAGCTCTGGAAACACCATATATTTT. Translating gives CASSTPGSSGNTIYF.

The rearrangement joins TRBV19 to TRBJ2-1, with D perhaps matching TRBD1 (7 bases). The germline gives CDR1 LNHDA, CDR2 SQIVND (reference sequence). The germline V and J ends were trimmed by 6 bases and 3 bases, with 21 bases remaining between them. This CDR3 has 17 residues. This CDR3 is CASSPRGKGAFYNEQFF. CDR3 DNA sequence: TGTGCCAGTAGCCCCCGGGGGAAGGGGGCTTTCTACAATGAGCAGTTCTTC.

In its sample, this clone was seen once. This CDR3 is also generated by other DNA sequences in the sample. The rearrangement links TRBV5-1 to TRBJ1-1, with 7 bases that match TRBD1. CDR3 length: 13 residues. Trimming at V came to 3 bases and at J to 3 bases, leaving 2 bases not matched to a gene. Germline-derived CDR1 and CDR2 are SGHRS and YFSETQ. DNA for the CDR3: TGCGCCAGCAGCTACAGGGGCGACACTGAAGCTTTCTTT. Residues: CASSYRGDTEAFF.